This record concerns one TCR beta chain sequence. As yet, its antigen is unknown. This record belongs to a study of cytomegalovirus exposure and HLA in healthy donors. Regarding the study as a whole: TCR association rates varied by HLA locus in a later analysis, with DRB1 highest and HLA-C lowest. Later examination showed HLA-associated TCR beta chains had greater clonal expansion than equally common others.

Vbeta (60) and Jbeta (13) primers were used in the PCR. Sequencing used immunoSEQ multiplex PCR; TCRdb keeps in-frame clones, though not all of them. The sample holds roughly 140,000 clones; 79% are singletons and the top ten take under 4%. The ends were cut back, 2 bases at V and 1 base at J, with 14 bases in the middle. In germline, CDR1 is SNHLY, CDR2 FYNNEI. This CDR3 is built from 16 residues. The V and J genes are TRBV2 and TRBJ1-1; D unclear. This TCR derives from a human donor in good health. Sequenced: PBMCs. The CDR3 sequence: CASSERSGSSNTEAFF. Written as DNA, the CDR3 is TGTGCCAGCAGTGAAAGGAGTGGGTCCTCGAACACTGAAGCTTTCTTT.